Presented here are 6 T cell receptor beta chains from one specimen sequenced in a study of cytomegalovirus exposure and HLA in healthy donors. Both 60 Vbeta primers and 13 Jbeta primers went into the PCR. Some clones are missing from TCRdb's copy, which holds only in-frame ones; the method was immunoSEQ multiplex PCR. The table has more than 85,000 clones, roughly two thirds seen once. The sample comprised PBMCs. The receptors derive from a man aged 35 to 55 in good health and CMV-seronegative.

The chain joins TRBV7-2 to TRBJ2-2; 8 bases are shared with TRBD2. V gave up 5 bases and J gave up 2 bases; unmatched junction bases: 4. Germline V gene data show CDR1 as SGHTA and CDR2 as FQGNSA. CDR3 length: 15 residues. In DNA, the CDR3 is TGTGCCAGCAGCCCCCGGGGGGGCAACACCGGGGAGCTGTTTTTT. Protein sequence: CASSPRGGNTGELFF.

The chain carries TRBV5-5 and TRBJ1-1; 9 positions agree with TRBD1. This CDR3 has 15 residues. Germline V gene sequence: CDR1 SGHKS, CDR2 YYEKEE (reference sequence). The V segment lost 6 bases and the J segment 0 bases; nucleotides outside the gene matches: 6. The CDR3 here is CASTRDRVMNTEAFF. The DNA of the CDR3 is TGTGCCAGCACCAGGGACAGGGTGATGAACACTGAAGCTTTCTTT.

This clone was seen just once. The genes are TRBV5-1 and TRBJ2-5; 9 positions agree with TRBD1. The end of the DNA is better explained by TRBJ2-7, so the J call may be wrong. This CDR3 is built from 14 residues. Germline V CDR1 and CDR2: SGHRS, YFSETQ. The CDR3 region is CASSLLDRGYEQYF. DNA for the CDR3: TGCGCCAGCAGCTTGTTGGACAGGGGCTACGAGCAGTACTTC.

The chain links TRBV6-1 to TRBJ1-6, with 7 positions matching TRBD1. Germline-derived CDR1 and CDR2 are MNHNS and SASEGT. Trimming took 8 bases from V and 7 from J; bases not matched to a gene: 5. The CDR3 consists of 13 residues. CDR3 sequence: CASQTGLNSPLHF. CDR3 in DNA: TGTGCCAGCCAGACAGGGCTGAATTCACCCCTCCACTTT.

This clone was counted a single time. The chain recombines TRBV7-6 with TRBJ2-2; TRBD1 matches 9 bases. CDR3 length equals 16 residues. With 1 base clipped from V and 5 bases from J, the junction kept 5 bases outside the gene matches. In germline, CDR1 is SGHVS, CDR2 FNYEAQ. DNA for the CDR3: TGTGCCAGCAGCTTAGAACAGGGGGCAGTAACCGGGGAGCTGTTTTTT. Translating gives CASSLEQGAVTGELFF. The complete variable domain, with remaining parts taken from reference TRBV7-6 and TRBJ2-2, reads GAGVSQSPRYKVTKRGQDVALRCDPISGHVSLYWYRQALGQGPEFLTYFNYEAQQDKSGLPNDRFSAERPEGSISTLTIQRTEQRDSAMYRCASSLEQGAVTGELFFGEGSRLTVL.

The chain links TRBV9 to TRBJ2-1; TRBD1 matches at 8 bases. CDR1 and CDR2 from the germline V gene are SGDLS and YYNGEE. V shed 3 bases and J 6 bases; nucleotides not matched to a gene: 8. There are 15 residues in the CDR3. The CDR3 bases are TGTGCCAGCAGCGCGAGCGGACAGGGTTTCAATGAGCAGTTCTTC. Amino acids: CASSASGQGFNEQFF.